Reported below is one T cell receptor beta chain. Among Cohort 3 donors, those recovered had two negative PCRs, clearance, or symptom resolution. This sample was included in a study of blood T cell repertoires in COVID-19. The repertoire was sequenced with immunoSEQ multiplex PCR; TCRdb's copy has only in-frame clones and lacks some. The sample carries hundreds of thousands of clones, less than 85% recorded once. The V and J ends lost 4 bases and 4 bases, in that order; junction bases with no gene match: 8. There are 15 residues in the CDR3. Germline CDR1 and CDR2: SGHAT and FQNNGV. The sequenced sample consisted of PBMCs or T cells enriched from blood (not recorded which). The chain carries TRBV11-2 and TRBJ2-7; 9 bases match TRBD2. The origin of this receptor is a woman aged 50 to 60 who had recovered from COVID-19. The CDR3 spells CASSSGGSGSYEQYF. CDR3 coding DNA: TGTGCCAGCAGCTCAGGGGGTAGCGGGAGTTACGAGCAGTACTTC.